This TCR beta chain comes out of a study of T cell responses to AZD1222 COVID-19 vaccine. Whole-study results and caveats: CD4 TCRs linked to vaccination spanned spike, dominating at 160-218 and 743-854. Repertoires were obtained solely post-peak T cell response.

The trim removed 4 bases at V and 3 bases at J, leaving 7 bases unmatched. The CDR3 spans 15 residues. Germline assignment: CDR1 SGDLS and CDR2 YYNGEE. Generated by immunoSEQ multiplex PCR, the TCRdb table keeps only in-frame clones and is missing some. The sample records 100,000 to 150,000 clones, 75% to 90% being singletons. Pooling covered second doses at about 4 or about 12 weeks. Remarks on this clone: Its antigen is unknown.

The sample in question was peripheral blood, obtained 28 days after the second AZD1222 dose. V usage is TRBV9 and J usage is TRBJ2-7; 10 positions agree with TRBD1. The receptor was derived from an adult who received the AZD1222 COVID-19 vaccine. CDR3 protein: CASSTRQGAIYEQYF. The CDR3 DNA sequence: TGTGCCAGCAGCACTCGACAGGGGGCGATCTACGAGCAGTACTTC.